This TCR beta chain is drawn from a study of blood T cell repertoires in COVID-19. Study details: The origin of the acute and convalescent COVID-19 samples was the United States, Italy and Spain.

Per the study methods: The assay estimated nucleated cells by amplifying reference gene primers. TCRdb's table, derived via immunoSEQ multiplex PCR, lists solely in-frame clones and lacks some. V, J and clone size are those of that table, while D and trimming were read from the DNA. Here the sample spans some 700,000 clones, 90% being singletons. Only one count was recorded for this clone. The source is a woman aged 18-30 years with acute or convalescent COVID-19. The sample consisted of peripheral blood.

In DNA, the CDR3 is TGCGCCAGCAGCCAGGAACCCGGGACAGCAATCTATGGCTACACCTTC. It codes for CASSQEPGTAIYGYTF. This chain uses TRBV4-1 with TRBJ1-2; 7 nucleotides align to TRBD1. CDR3 length: 16 residues. The V and J ends lost 3 bases and 4 bases, in that order; junction bases with no gene match: 11. Germline CDR1 reads MGHRA; CDR2 reads YSYEKL.